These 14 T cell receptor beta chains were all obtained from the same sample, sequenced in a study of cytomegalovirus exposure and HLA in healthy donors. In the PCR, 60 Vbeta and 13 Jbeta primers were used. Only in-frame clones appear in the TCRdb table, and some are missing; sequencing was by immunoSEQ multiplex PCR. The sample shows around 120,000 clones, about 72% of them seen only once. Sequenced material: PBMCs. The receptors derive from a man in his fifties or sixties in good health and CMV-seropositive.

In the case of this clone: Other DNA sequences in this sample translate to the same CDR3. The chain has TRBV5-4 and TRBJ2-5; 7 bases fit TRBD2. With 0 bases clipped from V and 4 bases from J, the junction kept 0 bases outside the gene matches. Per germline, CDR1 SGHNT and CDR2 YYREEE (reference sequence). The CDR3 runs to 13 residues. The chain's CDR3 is CASSLAGGETQYF. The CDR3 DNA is TGTGCCAGCAGCTTGGCGGGGGGAGAGACCCAGTACTTC.

The CDR3 here is CASSDKQGAHSPLHF. CDR3 coding DNA: TGTGCCAGCAGTGACAAACAGGGGGCGCATTCACCCCTCCACTTT. V is TRBV6-6 and J is TRBJ1-6, with 9 bases identical to TRBD1. With 5 bases clipped from V and 8 bases from J, the junction kept 7 bases outside the gene matches. CDR1 is MNHNY and CDR2 is SVGAGI in the germline V gene (reference sequence). This CDR3 has 15 residues.

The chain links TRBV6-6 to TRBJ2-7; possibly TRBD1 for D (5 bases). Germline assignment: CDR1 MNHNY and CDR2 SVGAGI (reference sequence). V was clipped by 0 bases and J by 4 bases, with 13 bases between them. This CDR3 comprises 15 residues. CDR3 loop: CASSYSPGNKYEQYF. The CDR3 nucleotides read TGTGCCAGCAGTTACTCGCCAGGGAACAAGTACGAGCAGTACTTC.

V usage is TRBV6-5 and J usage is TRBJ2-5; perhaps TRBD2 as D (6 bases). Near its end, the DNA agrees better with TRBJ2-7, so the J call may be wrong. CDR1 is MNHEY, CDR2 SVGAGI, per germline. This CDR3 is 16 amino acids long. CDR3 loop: CASSYSRAGSSYEQYF. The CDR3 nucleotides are TGTGCCAGCAGTTACTCCCGGGCGGGGAGCTCCTACGAGCAGTACTTC.

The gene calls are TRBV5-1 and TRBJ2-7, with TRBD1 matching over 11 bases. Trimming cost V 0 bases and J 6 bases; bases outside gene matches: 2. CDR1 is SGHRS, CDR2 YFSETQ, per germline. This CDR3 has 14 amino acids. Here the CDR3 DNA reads TGCGCCAGCAGCTTGGACGGGACAGGGGGCGAGCAGTACTTC. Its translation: CASSLDGTGGEQYF.

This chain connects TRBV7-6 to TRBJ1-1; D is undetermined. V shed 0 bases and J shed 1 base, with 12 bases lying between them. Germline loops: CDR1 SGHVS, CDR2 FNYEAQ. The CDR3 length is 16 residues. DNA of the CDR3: TGTGCCAGCAGCTTAGCGTTCCGGTCGGGGAACACTGAAGCTTTCTTT. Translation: CASSLAFRSGNTEAFF.

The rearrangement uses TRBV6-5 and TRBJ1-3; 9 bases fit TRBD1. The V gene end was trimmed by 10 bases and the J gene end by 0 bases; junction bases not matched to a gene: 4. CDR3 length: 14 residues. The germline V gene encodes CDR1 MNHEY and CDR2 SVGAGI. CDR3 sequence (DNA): TGTGCCACCGCGGGACAGGGCTCTGGAAACACCATATATTTT. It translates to CATAGQGSGNTIYF.

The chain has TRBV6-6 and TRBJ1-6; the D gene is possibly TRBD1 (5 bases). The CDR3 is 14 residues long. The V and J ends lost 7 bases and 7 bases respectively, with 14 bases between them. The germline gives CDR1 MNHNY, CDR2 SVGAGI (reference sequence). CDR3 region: CASNGGVINSPLHF. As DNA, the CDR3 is TGTGCCAGCAACGGGGGGGTCATCAATTCACCCCTCCACTTT.

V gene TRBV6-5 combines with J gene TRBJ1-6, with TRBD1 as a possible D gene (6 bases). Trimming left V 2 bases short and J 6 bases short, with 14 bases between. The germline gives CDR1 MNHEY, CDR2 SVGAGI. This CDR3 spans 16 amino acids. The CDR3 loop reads CASSYKSRGSNSPLHF. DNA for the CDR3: TGTGCCAGCAGTTACAAGTCCAGGGGTAGTAATTCACCCCTCCACTTT.

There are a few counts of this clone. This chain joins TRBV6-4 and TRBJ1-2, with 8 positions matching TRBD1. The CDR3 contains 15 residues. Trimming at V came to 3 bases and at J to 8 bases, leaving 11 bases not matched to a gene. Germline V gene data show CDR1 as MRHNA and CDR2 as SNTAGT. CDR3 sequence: CASSEVPWAGGGYTF. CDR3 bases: TGTGCCAGCAGTGAAGTTCCCTGGGCAGGGGGCGGCTACACCTTC.

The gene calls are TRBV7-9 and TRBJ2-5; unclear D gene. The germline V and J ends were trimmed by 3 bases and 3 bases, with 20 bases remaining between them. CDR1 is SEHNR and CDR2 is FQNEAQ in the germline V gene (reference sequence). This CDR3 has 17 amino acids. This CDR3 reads CASSFPRLGETKETQYF. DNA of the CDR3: TGTGCCAGCAGCTTCCCCCGCTTGGGCGAGACCAAAGAGACCCAGTACTTC.

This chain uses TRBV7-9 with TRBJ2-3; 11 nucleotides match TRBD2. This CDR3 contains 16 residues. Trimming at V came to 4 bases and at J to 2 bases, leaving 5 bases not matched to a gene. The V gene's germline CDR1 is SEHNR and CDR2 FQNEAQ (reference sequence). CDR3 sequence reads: CASSSGTSGVTDTQYF. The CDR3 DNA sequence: TGTGCCAGCAGCTCCGGGACTAGCGGAGTCACAGATACGCAGTATTTT.

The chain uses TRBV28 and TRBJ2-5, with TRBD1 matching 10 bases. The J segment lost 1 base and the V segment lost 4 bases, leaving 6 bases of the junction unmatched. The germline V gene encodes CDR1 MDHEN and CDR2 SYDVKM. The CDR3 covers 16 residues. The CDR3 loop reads CASSSRDRGPQETQYF. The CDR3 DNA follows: TGTGCCAGCAGTTCCCGGGACAGGGGCCCCCAAGAGACCCAGTACTTC.

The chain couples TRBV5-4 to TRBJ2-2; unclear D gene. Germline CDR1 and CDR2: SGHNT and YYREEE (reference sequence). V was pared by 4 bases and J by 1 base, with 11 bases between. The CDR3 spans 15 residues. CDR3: CASSRDSLNTGELFF. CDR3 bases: TGTGCCAGCAGCCGTGACTCTCTGAACACCGGGGAGCTGTTTTTT.